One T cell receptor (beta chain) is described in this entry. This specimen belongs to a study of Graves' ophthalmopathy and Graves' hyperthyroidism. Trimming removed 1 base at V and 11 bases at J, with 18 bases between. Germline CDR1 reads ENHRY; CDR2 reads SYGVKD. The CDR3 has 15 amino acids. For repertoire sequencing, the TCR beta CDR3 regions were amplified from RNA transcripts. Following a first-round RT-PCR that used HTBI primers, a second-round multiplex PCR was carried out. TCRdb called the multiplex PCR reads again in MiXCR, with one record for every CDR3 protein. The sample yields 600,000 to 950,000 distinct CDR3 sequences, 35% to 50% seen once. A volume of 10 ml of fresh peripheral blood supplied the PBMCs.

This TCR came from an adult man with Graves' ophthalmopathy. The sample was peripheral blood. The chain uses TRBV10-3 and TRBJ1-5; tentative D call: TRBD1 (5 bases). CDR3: CAISEFGGLGQSQHF. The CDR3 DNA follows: TGTGCCATCAGTGAGTTCGGGGGTCTCGGCCAGTCCCAGCATTTT.